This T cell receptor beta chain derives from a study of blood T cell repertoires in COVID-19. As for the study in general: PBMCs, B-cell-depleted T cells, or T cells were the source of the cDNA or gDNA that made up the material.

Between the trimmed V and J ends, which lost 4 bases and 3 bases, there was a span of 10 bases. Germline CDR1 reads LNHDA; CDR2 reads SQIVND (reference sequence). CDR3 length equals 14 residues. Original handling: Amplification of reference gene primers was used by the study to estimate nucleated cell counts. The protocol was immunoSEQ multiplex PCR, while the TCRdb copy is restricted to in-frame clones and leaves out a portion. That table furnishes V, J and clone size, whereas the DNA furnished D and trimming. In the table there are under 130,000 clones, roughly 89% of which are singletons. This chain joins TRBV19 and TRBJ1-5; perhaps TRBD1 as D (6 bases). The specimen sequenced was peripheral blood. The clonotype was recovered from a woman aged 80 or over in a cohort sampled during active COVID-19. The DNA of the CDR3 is TGTGCCAGTAGTACCGGACAGAACAATCAGCCCCAGCATTTT. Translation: CASSTGQNNQPQHF.